This T cell receptor (beta chain) was retrieved from a study of spatial heterogeneity in lung cancer. Background on the study: More beta-chain than alpha-chain sequences were consistently detected. Across the raw uncorrected reads, a unique TCR and UMI combination was observed, on average, more than ten times.

This clonotype was detected many times. Trimming took 0 bases from V and 8 from J, leaving 20 bases between them. This CDR3 has 17 amino acids. Germline values: CDR1 LGHNT, CDR2 FRNRAP. The time point is: sample taken at primary tumor resection. Extraction of whole RNA from tumor, nontumor lung or frozen PBMC preceded unsorted sequencing. Untreated early-stage non-small cell lung cancer patients, 65 to 90 in total, were the donors. Carried by each TCR cDNA molecule was a unique molecular identifier. TCRdb reanalysed the 5' RACE reads using MiXCR and keeps one entry per CDR3 protein. Here the sample spans some 25,000 distinct CDR3 sequences, 9.5% to 15% being singletons.

The TCR comes from a female donor with early-stage non-small cell lung cancer. This chain links TRBV12-5 with TRBJ2-1; D ambiguous. Specimen: PBMCs, collected at surgery. Here the CDR3 DNA reads TGTGCTAGTGGTTTGGTTTTCCAGAGTACCGATGTATATGAGCAGTTCTTC. Encoded protein: CASGLVFQSTDVYEQFF. Combining the CDR3 with reference TRBV12-5 and TRBJ2-1 gives the whole variable domain DARVTQTPRHKVTEMGQEVTMRCQPILGHNTVFWYRQTMMQGLELLAYFRNRAPLDDSGMPKDRFSAEMPDATLATLKIQPSEPRDSAVYFCASGLVFQSTDVYEQFFGPGTRLTVL.